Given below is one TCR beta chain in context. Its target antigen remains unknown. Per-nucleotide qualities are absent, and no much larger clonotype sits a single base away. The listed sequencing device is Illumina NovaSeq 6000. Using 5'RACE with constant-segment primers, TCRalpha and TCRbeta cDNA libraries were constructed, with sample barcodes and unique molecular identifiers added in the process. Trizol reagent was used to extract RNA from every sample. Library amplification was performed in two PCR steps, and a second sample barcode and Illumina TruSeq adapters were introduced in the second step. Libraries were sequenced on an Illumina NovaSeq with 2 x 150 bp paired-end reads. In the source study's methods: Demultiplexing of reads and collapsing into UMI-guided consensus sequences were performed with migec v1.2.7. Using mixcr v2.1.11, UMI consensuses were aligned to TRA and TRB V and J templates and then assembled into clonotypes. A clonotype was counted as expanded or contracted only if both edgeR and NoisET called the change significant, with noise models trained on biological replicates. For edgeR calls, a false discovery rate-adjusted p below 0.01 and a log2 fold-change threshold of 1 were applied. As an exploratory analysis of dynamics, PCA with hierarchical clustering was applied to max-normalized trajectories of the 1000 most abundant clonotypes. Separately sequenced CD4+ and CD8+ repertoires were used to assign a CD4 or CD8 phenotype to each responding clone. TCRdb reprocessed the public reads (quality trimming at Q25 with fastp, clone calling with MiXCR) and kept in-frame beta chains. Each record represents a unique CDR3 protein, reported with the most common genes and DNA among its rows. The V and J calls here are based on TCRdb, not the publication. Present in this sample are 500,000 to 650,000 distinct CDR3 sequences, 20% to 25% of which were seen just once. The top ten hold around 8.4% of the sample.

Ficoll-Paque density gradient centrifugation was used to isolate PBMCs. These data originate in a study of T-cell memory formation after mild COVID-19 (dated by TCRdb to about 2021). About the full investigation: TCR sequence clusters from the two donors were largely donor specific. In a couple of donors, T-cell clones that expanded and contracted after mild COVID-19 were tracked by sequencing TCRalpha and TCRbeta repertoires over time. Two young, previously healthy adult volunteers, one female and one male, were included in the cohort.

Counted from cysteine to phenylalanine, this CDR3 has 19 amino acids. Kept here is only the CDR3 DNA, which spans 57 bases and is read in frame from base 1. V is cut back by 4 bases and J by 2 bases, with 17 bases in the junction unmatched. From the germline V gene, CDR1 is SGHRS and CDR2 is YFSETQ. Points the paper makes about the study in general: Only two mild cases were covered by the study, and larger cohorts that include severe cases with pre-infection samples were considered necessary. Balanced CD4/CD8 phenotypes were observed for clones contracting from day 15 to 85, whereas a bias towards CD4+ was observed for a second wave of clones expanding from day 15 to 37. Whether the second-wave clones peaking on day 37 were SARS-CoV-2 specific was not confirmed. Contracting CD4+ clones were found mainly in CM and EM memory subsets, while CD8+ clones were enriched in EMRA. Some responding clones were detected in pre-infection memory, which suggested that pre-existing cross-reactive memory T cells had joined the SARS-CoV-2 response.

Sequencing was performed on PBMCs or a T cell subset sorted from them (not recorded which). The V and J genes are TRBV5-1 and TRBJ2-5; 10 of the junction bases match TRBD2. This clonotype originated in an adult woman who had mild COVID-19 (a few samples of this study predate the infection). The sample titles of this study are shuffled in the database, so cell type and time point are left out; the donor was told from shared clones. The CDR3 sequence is CASSPLAGVLATLQETQYF. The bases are TGCGCCAGCAGCCCGCTAGCGGGAGTTCTAGCTACCCTTCAAGAGACCCAGTACTTC.